The rows below give T cell receptor beta chains drawn from one sample of a study of Ad26.COV2.S vaccination and SARS-CoV-2 variants. This table comes from immunoSEQ multiplex PCR, and its TCRdb copy is limited to in-frame clones, with some not included. The sample contains roughly 380,000 clones, around 84% of which appear only once. The input for sequencing was peripheral blood, taken in a trial of Ad26.COV2.S vaccine versus placebo. The source of these receptors is a person between 18 and 65 years old who received the Ad26.COV2.S COVID-19 vaccine or a placebo. CDR3s include the opening cysteine and the closing phenylalanine or tryptophan. A D gene is named only where the DNA matches it firmly. Some rows have no size entry. The others give once, few or many, or a class for an expanded clone.

CDR3aa,CDR3nt,j_gene,d_gene,abundance,v_gene
CASSLTGPEQYF,TGTGCCAGCAGCTTGACAGGGCCCGAGCAGTACTTC,TRBJ2-7,TRBD1,.,TRBV7-2
CASSQGGGKGEKLFF,TGTGCCAGCAGCCAAGGGGGGGGGAAAGGAGAAAAACTGTTTTTT,TRBJ1-4,.,.,TRBV7-2
CASSWDISGNIQYF,TGTGCCAGCAGTTGGGACATCTCAGGGAACATTCAGTACTTC,TRBJ2-4,.,.,TRBV2
CASSQEQSGGLDTQYF,TGCGCCAGCAGCCAAGAACAGAGCGGGGGCTTAGATACGCAGTATTTT,TRBJ2-3,TRBD2,.,TRBV4-3
CASSPFVQGTTGELFF,TGTGCCAGCTCACCTTTCGTACAGGGGACCACCGGGGAGCTGTTTTTT,TRBJ2-2,TRBD1,few,TRBV18
CASSWGLAGGYNEQFF,TGTGCCAGCAGCTGGGGACTAGCGGGAGGGTACAATGAGCAGTTCTTC,TRBJ2-1,TRBD2,.,TRBV7-8
CASSLVLAGGLDTQYF,TGTGCCAGCAGCTTAGTGCTAGCGGGAGGGCTGGATACGCAGTATTTT,TRBJ2-3,TRBD2,.,TRBV7-9
CASSLAGTTPYEQYF,TGTGCCAGCAGCTTGGCCGGGACAACCCCCTACGAGCAGTACTTC,TRBJ2-7,.,.,TRBV7-2
CASSMRGHTEAFF,TGCGCCAGCAGCATGAGGGGGCACACTGAAGCTTTCTTT,TRBJ1-1,TRBD1,.,TRBV4-3
CASSSRPLAGLDEQFF,TGTGCCAGTAGTTCCCGCCCTCTAGCGGGCCTGGATGAGCAGTTCTTC,TRBJ2-1,TRBD2,few,TRBV19
CASSTALVPYEQYF,TGTGCCAGCAGCACGGCTCTAGTACCCTACGAGCAGTACTTC,TRBJ2-7,.,.,TRBV6-2/TRBV6-3
CASSYRQGGDEQYF,TGTGCCAGCAGTTACAGGCAGGGCGGTGACGAGCAGTACTTC,TRBJ2-7,.,.,TRBV6-5
CASRTGRTLTSYNEQFF,TGTGCCTCAAGGACAGGGAGGACTCTGACCTCCTACAATGAGCAGTTCTTC,TRBJ2-1,TRBD1,.,TRBV30
CSVVGKLTYEQYF,TGCAGCGTTGTTGGGAAACTTACCTACGAGCAGTACTTC,TRBJ2-7,.,.,TRBV29-1
CASSPSLNTEAFF,TGTGCCAGCTCACCTAGCCTGAACACTGAAGCTTTCTTT,TRBJ1-1,.,.,TRBV18
CASTLADSLGEQFF,TGTGCCAGCACCTTAGCGGACTCCCTTGGTGAGCAGTTCTTC,TRBJ2-1,.,.,TRBV2
CASTKRTGGPGANVLTF,TGTGCCAGCACCAAGAGGACCGGGGGGCCTGGGGCCAACGTCCTGACTTTC,TRBJ2-6,.,.,TRBV28
CASSQDYTGWYEQYF,TGCGCCAGCAGCCAAGACTACACAGGGTGGTACGAGCAGTACTTC,TRBJ2-7,.,.,TRBV4-3
CASSRGLAGDDEQFF,TGCGCCAGCAGCCGCGGACTAGCGGGGGATGATGAGCAGTTCTTC,TRBJ2-1,TRBD2,.,TRBV5-1
CASAGSGRNTGELFF,TGTGCCAGCGCCGGGAGCGGGAGGAACACCGGGGAGCTGTTTTTT,TRBJ2-2,TRBD2,.,TRBV2
CASSLVGYSYEQYF,TGTGCCAGCAGCTTAGTGGGCTACTCCTACGAGCAGTACTTC,TRBJ2-7,.,.,TRBV7-2
CASSLRDTTGTQYF,TGTGCCAGCAGCCTCCGGGACACCACAGGTACCCAGTACTTC,TRBJ2-5,.,.,TRBV7-8
CASSELGAGNTIYF,TGTGCCAGCAGTGAACTAGGTGCTGGAAACACCATATATTTT,TRBJ1-3,.,.,TRBV28
CASSPGPYNEQFF,TGTGCCAGCAGCCCTGGTCCCTACAATGAGCAGTTCTTC,TRBJ2-1,.,.,TRBV28
CASSWTSRETQYF,TGTGCCAGCAGCTGGACCAGCCGAGAGACCCAGTACTTC,TRBJ2-5,.,.,TRBV3-1/TRBV3-2
CASTSLDRGPGEQYF,TGTGCCAGCACATCTTTGGACAGGGGGCCGGGCGAGCAGTACTTC,TRBJ2-7,TRBD1,.,TRBV7-2
CASSEGHSNQPQHF,TGTGCCAGCAGCGAGGGACATTCGAACCAGCCCCAGCATTTT,TRBJ1-5,.,once,TRBV9
CASSQVLLQTGELFF,TGCGCCAGCAGCCAAGTCTTGCTCCAGACCGGGGAGCTGTTTTTT,TRBJ2-2,.,.,TRBV4-3
CATSGAGGGETQYF,TGTGCCACCAGTGGGGCAGGGGGAGGGGAGACCCAGTACTTC,TRBJ2-5,.,.,TRBV24-1
CASSSDWTANYGYTF,TGTGCCAGCAGCTCCGACTGGACAGCAAACTATGGCTACACCTTC,TRBJ1-2,.,.,TRBV5-5
CASSRDRNEQFF,TGCGCCAGCAGTCGGGACCGCAATGAGCAGTTCTTC,TRBJ2-1,.,once,TRBV10-1
CASSPQSSGSSYEQYF,TGTGCCAGCTCACCGCAGTCCAGCGGATCGTCCTACGAGCAGTACTTC,TRBJ2-7,.,.,TRBV18
CASAIGIGEQYF,TGTGCTAGTGCCATTGGGATCGGGGAGCAGTACTTC,TRBJ2-7,.,.,TRBV12-5
CASSFSGTGLRETQYF,TGCGCCAGCAGCTTTTCGGGGACAGGGCTTCGAGAGACCCAGTACTTC,TRBJ2-5,TRBD1,.,TRBV5-1
CASSPDYYNEQFF,TGTGCCAGCAGCCCAGACTACTACAATGAGCAGTTCTTC,TRBJ2-1,.,.,TRBV9
CASRRAESLYSPGELFF,TGTGCCAGCAGAAGAGCGGAGAGCCTATATTCCCCCGGGGAGCTGTTTTTT,TRBJ2-2,.,.,TRBV21-1
CASRASRDNEQFF,TGTGCCAGCAGGGCCTCTAGGGACAATGAGCAGTTCTTC,TRBJ2-1,.,.,TRBV7-2
CASSQTLAGAGDLVPYEQYF,TGCGCCAGCAGCCAGACCCTAGCGGGAGCAGGAGACCTCGTCCCCTACGAGCAGTACTTC,TRBJ2-7,TRBD2,.,TRBV4-3
CASSSDRGRSGYTF,TGTGCCAGCAGCTCCGACAGGGGGAGGAGTGGCTACACCTTC,TRBJ1-2,TRBD1,.,TRBV3-1/TRBV3-2
CAWSVTSGGTDTQYF,TGTGCCTGGAGTGTAACTAGCGGGGGCACAGATACGCAGTATTTT,TRBJ2-3,TRBD2,.,TRBV30
CASSYFDRGVGTDTQYF,TGTGCCAGCAGTTACTTCGACAGGGGAGTAGGCACAGATACGCAGTATTTT,TRBJ2-3,TRBD1,few,TRBV6-2/TRBV6-3
CATSRPTVSTDTQYF,TGTGCCACCAGCAGGCCGACAGTTAGCACAGATACGCAGTATTTT,TRBJ2-3,.,.,TRBV15
CASSPGPNYEQYF,TGTGCCAGCAGCCCTGGACCCAACTACGAGCAGTACTTC,TRBJ2-7,.,.,TRBV27
CASSLNEGGQPQHF,TGTGCCAGCAGTTTAAACGAAGGAGGTCAGCCCCAGCATTTT,TRBJ1-5,.,.,TRBV2
CASSLQEQYF,TGTGCCAGCAGTCTACAGGAGCAGTACTTC,TRBJ2-7,.,.,TRBV28
CASSLADRGGTEAFF,TGTGCCAGCAGCTTGGCCGACAGGGGAGGGACTGAAGCTTTCTTT,TRBJ1-1,TRBD1,.,TRBV5-4
CAWSGFSGGTLGSPLHF,TGTGCCTGGAGCGGCTTTTCCGGGGGTACCCTAGGGTCACCCCTCCACTTT,TRBJ1-6,.,few,TRBV30
CASSLVPGSLYGYTF,TGTGCCAGCAGCTTGGTTCCAGGGTCCCTCTATGGCTACACCTTC,TRBJ1-2,.,.,TRBV5-4
CASSIVGGSGYGYTF,TGTGCCAGTAGTATAGTGGGGGGAAGTGGCTATGGCTACACCTTC,TRBJ1-2,.,.,TRBV19